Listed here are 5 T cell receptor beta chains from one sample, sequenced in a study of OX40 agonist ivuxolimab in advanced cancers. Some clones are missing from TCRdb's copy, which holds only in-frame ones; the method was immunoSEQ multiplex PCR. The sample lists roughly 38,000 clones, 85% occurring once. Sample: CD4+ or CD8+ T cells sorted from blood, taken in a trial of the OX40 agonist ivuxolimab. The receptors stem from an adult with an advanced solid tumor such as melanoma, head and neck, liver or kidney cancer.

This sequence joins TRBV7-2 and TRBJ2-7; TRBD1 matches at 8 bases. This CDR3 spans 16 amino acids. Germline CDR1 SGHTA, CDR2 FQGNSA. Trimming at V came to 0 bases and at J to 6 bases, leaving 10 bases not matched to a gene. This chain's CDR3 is CASSLAPRDRYREQYF. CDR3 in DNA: TGTGCCAGCAGCTTAGCGCCCCGGGACAGGTATCGCGAGCAGTACTTC. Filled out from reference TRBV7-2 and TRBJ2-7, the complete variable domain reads GAGVSQSPSNKVTEKGKDVELRCDPISGHTALYWYRQSLGQGLEFLIYFQGNSAPDKSGLPSDRFSAERTGGSVSTLTIQRTQQEDSAVYLCASSLAPRDRYREQYFGPGTRLTVT.

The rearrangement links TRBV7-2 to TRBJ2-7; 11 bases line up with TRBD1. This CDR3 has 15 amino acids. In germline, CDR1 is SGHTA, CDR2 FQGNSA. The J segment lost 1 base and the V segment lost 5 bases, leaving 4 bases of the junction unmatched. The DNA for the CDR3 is TGTGCCAGCAGCCCCGGACAGGGGGCATCCTACGAGCAGTACTTC. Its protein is CASSPGQGASYEQYF.

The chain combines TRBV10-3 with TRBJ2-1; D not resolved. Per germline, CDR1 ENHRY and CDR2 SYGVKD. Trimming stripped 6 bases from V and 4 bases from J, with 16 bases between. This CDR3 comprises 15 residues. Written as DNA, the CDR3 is TGTGCCATCAGCGCCGACCGTTCCAGTTACAATGAGCAGTTCTTC. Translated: CAISADRSSYNEQFF.

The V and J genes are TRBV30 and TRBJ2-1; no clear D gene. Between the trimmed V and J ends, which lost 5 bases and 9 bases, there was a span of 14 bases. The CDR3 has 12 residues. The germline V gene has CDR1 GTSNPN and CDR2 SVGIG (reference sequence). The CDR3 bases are TGTGCCTGGCGCCCTATCTGGGGTGAGCAGTTCTTC. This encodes CAWRPIWGEQFF.

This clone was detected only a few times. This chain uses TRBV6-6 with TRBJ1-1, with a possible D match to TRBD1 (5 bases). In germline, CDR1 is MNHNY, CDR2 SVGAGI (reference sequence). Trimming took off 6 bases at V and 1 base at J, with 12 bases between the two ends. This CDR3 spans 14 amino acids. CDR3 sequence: CASRPGTANTEAFF. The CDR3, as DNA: TGTGCCAGCAGGCCCGGGACGGCGAACACTGAAGCTTTCTTT.